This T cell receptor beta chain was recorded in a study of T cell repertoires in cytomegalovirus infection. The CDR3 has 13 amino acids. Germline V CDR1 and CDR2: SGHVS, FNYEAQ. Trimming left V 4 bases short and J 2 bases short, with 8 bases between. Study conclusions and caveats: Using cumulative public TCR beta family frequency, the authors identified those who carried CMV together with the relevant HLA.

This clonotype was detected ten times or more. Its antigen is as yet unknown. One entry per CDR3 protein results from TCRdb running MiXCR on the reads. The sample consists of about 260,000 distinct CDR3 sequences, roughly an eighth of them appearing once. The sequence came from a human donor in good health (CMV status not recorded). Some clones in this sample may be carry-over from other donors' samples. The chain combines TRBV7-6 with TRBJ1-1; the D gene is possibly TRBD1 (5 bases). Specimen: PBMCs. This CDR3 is CASSYDSNTEAFF. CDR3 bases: TGTGCCAGCAGCTATGACAGTAACACTGAAGCTTTCTTT.